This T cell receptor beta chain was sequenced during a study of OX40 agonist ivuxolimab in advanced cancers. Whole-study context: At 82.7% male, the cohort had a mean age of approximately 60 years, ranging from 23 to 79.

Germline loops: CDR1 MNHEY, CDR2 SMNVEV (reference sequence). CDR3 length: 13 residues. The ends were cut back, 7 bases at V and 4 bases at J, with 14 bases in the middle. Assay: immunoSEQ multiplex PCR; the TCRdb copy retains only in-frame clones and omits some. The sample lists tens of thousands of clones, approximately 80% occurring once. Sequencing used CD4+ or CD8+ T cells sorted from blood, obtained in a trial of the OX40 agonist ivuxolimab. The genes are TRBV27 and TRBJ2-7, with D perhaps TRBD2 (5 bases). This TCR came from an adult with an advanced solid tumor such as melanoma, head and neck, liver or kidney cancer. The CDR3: CASKKLDRYEQYF. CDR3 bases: TGTGCCAGCAAAAAACTAGATAGATACGAGCAGTACTTC.